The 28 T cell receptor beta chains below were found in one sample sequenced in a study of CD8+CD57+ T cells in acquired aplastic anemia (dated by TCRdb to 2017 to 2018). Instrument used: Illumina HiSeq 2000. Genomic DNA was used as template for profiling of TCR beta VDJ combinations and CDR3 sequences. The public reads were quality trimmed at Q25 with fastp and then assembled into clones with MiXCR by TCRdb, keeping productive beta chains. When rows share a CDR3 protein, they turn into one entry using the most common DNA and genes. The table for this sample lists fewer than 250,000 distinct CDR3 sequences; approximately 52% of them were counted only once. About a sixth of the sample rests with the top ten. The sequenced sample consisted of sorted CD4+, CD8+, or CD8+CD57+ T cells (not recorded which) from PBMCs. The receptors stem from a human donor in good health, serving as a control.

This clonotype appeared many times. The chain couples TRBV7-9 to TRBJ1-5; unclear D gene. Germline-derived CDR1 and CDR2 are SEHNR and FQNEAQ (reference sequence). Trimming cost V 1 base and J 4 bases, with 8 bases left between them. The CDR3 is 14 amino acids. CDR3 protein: CASSLDSFNQPQHF. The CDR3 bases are TGTGCCAGCAGCTTAGACAGCTTTAATCAGCCCCAGCATTTT.

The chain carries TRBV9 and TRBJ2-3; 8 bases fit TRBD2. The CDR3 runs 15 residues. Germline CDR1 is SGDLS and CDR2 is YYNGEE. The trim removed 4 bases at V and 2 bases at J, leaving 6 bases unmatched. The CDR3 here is CASSQTTSATDTQYF. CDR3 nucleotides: TGTGCCAGCAGCCAAACGACTAGCGCCACAGATACGCAGTATTTT.

DNA of the CDR3: TGTGCCAGCAGCTTAGTCCAGGCTAGCGGGGGGGATGAGCAGTTCTTC. Protein: CASSLVQASGGDEQFF. V gene TRBV7-2 combines with J gene TRBJ2-1; 12 nucleotides agree with TRBD2. This CDR3 comprises 16 residues. Germline V CDR1 and CDR2: SGHTA, FQGNSA. V dropped 1 base and J dropped 8; count of bases not matched to a gene: 6.

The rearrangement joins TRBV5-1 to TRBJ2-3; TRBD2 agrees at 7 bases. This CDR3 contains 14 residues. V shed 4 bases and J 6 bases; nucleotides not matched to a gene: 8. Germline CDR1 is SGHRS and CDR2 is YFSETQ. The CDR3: CASSRHGGSDTQYF. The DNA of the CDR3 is TGCGCCAGCAGCCGACACGGGGGGTCGGATACGCAGTATTTT.

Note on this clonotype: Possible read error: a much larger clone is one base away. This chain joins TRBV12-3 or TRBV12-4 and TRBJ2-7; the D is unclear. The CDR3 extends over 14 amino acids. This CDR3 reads CASSFRPNSCEQYF. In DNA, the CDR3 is TGTGCCAGCAGTTTTCGCCCTAACTCCTGCGAGCAGTACTTC.

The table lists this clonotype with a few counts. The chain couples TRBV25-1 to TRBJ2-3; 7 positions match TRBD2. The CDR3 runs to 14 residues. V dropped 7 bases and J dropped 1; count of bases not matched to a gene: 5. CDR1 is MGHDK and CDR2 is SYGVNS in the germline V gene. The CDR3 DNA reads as TGTGCCAGCACAGTTGCGGGGGGCACAGATACGCAGTATTTT. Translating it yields CASTVAGGTDTQYF.

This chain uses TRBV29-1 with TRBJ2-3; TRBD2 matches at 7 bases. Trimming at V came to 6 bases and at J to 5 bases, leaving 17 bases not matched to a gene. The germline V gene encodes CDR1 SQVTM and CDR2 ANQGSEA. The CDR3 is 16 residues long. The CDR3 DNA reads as TGCAGCGTGGACACCCTGGGAGGGGCCGGTCAAGATACGCAGTATTTT. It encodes CSVDTLGGAGQDTQYF.

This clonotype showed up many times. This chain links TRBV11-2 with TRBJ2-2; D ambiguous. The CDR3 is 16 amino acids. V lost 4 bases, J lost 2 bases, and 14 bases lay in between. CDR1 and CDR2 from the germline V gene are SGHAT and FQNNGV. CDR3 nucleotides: TGTGCCAGCAGCTCTCGCCGGCTATTAAACACCGGGGAGCTGTTTTTT. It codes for CASSSRRLLNTGELFF.

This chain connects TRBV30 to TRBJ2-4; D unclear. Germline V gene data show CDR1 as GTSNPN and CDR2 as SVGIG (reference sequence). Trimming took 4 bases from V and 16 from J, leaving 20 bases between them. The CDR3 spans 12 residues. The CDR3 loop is CAWTSPGIPSYF. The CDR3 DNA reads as TGTGCCTGGACCTCCCCTGGGATACCGAGTTACTTC.

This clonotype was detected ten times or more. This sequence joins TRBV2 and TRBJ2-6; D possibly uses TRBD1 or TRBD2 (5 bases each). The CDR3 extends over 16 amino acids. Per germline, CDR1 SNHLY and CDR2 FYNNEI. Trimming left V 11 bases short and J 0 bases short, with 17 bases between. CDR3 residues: CAGRDPTVSGANVLTF. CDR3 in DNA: TGTGCCGGACGGGACCCAACCGTCTCTGGGGCCAACGTCCTGACTTTC. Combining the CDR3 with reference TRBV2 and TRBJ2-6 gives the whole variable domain EPEVTQTPSHQVTQMGQEVILRCVPISNHLYFYWYRQILGQKVEFLVSFYNNEISEKSEIFDDQFSVERPDGSNFTLKIRSTKLEDSAMYFCAGRDPTVSGANVLTFGAGSRLTVL.

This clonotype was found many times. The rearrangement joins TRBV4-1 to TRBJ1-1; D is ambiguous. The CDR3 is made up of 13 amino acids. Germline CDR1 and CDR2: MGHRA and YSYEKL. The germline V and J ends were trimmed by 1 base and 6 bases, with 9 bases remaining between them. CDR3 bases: TGCGCCAGCAGCCAAGTTGGACTTTCTGAAGCTTTCTTT. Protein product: CASSQVGLSEAFF.

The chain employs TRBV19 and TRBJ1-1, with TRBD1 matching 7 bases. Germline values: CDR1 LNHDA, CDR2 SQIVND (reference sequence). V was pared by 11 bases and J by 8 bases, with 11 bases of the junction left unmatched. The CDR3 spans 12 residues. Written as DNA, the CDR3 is TGTGCCGCTAGGACAGGTTGGGGGGAAGCTTTCTTT. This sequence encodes CAARTGWGEAFF.

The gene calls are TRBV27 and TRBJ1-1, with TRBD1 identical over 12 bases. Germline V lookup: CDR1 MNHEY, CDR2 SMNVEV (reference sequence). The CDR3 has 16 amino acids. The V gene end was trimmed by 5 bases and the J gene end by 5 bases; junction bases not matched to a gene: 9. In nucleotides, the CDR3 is TGTGCCAGCAGTCCGGGACAGGGGGCTCTTCAGACTGAAGCTTTCTTT. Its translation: CASSPGQGALQTEAFF.

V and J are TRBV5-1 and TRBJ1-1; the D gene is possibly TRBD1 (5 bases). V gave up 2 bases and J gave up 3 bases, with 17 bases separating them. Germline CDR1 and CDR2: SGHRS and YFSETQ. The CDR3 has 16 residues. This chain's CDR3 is CASSFGTSARDTEAFF. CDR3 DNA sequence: TGCGCCAGCAGCTTCGGGACTAGCGCCAGGGACACTGAAGCTTTCTTT.

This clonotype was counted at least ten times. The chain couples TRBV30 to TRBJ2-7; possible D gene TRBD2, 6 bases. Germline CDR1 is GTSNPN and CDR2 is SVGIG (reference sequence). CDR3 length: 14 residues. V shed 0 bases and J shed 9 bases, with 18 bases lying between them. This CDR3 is CAWSVLPRLVVQYF. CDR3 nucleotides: TGTGCCTGGAGTGTACTACCGAGACTAGTTGTGCAGTACTTC.

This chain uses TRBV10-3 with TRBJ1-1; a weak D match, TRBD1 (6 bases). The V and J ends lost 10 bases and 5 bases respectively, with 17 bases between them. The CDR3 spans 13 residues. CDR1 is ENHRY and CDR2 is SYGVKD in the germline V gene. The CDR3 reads CASRAGALTEAFF. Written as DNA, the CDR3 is TGTGCCAGCAGGGCAGGGGCCCTTACTGAAGCTTTCTTT.

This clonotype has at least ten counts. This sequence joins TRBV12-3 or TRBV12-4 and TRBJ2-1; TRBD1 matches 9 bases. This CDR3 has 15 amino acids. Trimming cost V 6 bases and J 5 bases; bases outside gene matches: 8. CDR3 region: CASRSDRGANNEQFF. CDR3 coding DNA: TGTGCCAGCAGATCGGACAGGGGAGCAAACAATGAGCAGTTCTTC.

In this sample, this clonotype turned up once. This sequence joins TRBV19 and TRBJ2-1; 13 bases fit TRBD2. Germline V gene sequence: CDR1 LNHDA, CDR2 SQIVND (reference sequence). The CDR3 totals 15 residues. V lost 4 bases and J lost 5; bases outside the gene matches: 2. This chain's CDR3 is CASSKLAGGDNEQFF. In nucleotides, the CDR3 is TGTGCCAGTAGTAAACTAGCGGGGGGGGACAATGAGCAGTTCTTC.

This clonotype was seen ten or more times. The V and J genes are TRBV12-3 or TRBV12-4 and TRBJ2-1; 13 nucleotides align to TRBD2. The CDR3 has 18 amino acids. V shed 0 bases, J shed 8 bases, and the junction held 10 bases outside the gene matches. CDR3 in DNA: TGTGCCAGCAGTTTAGCGCACCCAACTAGCGGGGGGGCAGATGAGCAGTTCTTC. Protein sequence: CASSLAHPTSGGADEQFF.

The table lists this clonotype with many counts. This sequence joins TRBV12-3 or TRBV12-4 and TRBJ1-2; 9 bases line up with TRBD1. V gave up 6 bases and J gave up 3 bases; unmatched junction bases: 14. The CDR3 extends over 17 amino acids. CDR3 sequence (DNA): TGTGCCAGCAGGGATTTCCACAGGGGGCAGAAAGACTATGGCTACACCTTC. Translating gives CASRDFHRGQKDYGYTF.

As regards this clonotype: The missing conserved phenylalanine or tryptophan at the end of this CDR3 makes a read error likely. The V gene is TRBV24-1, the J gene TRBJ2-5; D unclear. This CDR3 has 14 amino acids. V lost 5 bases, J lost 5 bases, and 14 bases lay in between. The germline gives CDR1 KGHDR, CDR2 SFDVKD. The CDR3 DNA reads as TGTGCCACCAGTGGTGGTCGAGTACGCGAGACCCAGTACCTC. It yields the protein CATSGGRVRETQYL.

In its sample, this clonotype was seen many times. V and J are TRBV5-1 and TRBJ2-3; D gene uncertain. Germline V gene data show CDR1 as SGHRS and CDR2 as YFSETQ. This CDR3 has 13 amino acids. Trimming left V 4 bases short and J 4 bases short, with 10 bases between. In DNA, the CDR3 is TGCGCCAGCAGCCATACCCCCCCAGATACGCAGTATTTT. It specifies CASSHTPPDTQYF.

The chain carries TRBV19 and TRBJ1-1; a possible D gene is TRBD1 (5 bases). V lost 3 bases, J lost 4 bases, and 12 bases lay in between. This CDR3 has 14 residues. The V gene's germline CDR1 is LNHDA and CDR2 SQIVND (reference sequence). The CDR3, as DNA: TGTGCCAGTAGTATCCTGGGGGGTGGCACTGAAGCTTTCTTT. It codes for CASSILGGGTEAFF.

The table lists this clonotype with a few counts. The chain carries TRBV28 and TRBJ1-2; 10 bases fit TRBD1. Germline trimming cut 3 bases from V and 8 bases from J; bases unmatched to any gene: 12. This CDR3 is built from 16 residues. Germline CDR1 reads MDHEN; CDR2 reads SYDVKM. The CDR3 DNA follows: TGTGCCAGCAGTTTTGAGGGACAGGGGTGGGTTGGCGGCTACACCTTC. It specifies CASSFEGQGWVGGYTF.

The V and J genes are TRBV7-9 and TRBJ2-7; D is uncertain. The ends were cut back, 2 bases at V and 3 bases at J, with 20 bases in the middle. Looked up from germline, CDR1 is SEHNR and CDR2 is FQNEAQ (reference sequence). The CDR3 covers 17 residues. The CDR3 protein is CASSLLGRTSTYYEQYF. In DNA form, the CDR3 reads TGTGCCAGCAGCTTACTCGGCAGAACCTCTACTTACTACGAGCAGTACTTC.

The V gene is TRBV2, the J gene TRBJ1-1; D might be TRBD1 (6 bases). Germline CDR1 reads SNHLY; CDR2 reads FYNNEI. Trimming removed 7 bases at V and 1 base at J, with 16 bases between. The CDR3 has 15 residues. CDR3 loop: CASTPDATGNTEAFF. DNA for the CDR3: TGTGCCAGCACTCCAGACGCGACAGGGAACACTGAAGCTTTCTTT.

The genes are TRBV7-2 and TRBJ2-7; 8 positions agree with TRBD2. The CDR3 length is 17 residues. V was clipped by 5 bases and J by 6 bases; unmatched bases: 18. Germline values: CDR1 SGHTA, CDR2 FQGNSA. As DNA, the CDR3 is TGTGCCAGCAGCCGTGCATCGGGGGGGGCTGTGAGGAGCGAGCAGTACTTC. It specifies CASSRASGGAVRSEQYF.

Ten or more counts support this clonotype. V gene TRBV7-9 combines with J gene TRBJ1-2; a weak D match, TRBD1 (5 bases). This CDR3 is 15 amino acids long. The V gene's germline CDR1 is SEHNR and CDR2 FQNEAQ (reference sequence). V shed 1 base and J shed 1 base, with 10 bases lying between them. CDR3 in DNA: TGTGCCAGCAGCTTAGTGGGGGTCTTTAACTATGGCTACACCTTC. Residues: CASSLVGVFNYGYTF.